The 14 T cell receptor beta chains listed next were all sequenced from one sample in a study of T cells generated in artificial thymic organoids. Semi-nested PCR with reverse primers in the TRAC or TRBC constant regions amplified each chain separately. TCRdb re-called the 5' RACE reads with MiXCR, one entry per CDR3 protein. This table has about 8,500 distinct CDR3 sequences, around 20% appearing once. The sequenced sample consisted of naive CD8+ T cells from the thymus. Subset reported: CD3+TCRalphabeta+CD8SP T cells; for blood, CD45RO-CCR7+ naive CD8+ T cells. Source of these receptors: a human donor who gave cord blood stem cells for thymic organoid culture, a cardiac surgery patient who gave postnatal thymus, or a blood donor (not recorded which).

In its sample, this clonotype ranks as medium-sized (0.01 to 0.1%). The chain recombines TRBV28 with TRBJ1-5; the D is unclear. Germline lookup yields CDR1 MDHEN and CDR2 SYDVKM. V dropped 5 bases and J dropped 7 bases, with 3 bases sitting between them. This CDR3 contains 10 residues. CDR3 residues: CASSVQPQHF. The CDR3 DNA reads TGTGCCAGCAGTGTACAGCCCCAGCATTTT. Full variable domain (rest looked up from reference TRBV28 and TRBJ1-5): DVKVTQSSRYLVKRTGEKVFLECVQDMDHENMFWYRQDPGLGLRLIYFSYDVKMKEKGDIPEGYSVSREKKERFSLILESASTNQTSMYLCASSVQPQHFGDGTRLSIL.

In this sample, this clonotype is medium-sized. V usage is TRBV6-5 and J usage is TRBJ2-2; D is unclear. This CDR3 comprises 12 residues. Trimming left V 3 bases short and J 7 bases short, with 6 bases between. From germline, CDR1 is MNHEY and CDR2 SVGAGI. CDR3 nucleotides: TGTGCCAGCAGTTATTCGGGCGGGGAGCTGTTTTTT. It encodes CASSYSGGELFF.

This clonotype was detected many times. The CDR3 DNA follows: TGTGCCAGCAGCCAAGGAGTCATCCTCGCTCAGCCCCAGCATTTT. Its translation: CASSQGVILAQPQHF. V and J are TRBV3-1 and TRBJ1-5; D gene ambiguous. The V gene lost 1 base and the J gene lost 6 bases, with 13 bases spanning the gap. The V gene's germline CDR1 is LGHDT and CDR2 YNNKEL (reference sequence). The length of the CDR3 is 15 residues. The full variable domain, its missing parts supplied by reference TRBV3-1 and TRBJ1-5, is DTAVSQTPKYLVTQMGNDKSIKCEQNLGHDTMYWYKQDSKKFLKIMFSYNNKELIINETVPNRFSPKSPDKAHLNLHINSLELGDSAVYFCASSQGVILAQPQHFGDGTRLSIL.

The table lists this clonotype with many counts. This chain joins TRBV11-2 and TRBJ2-4; D possibly corresponds to TRBD2 (5 bases). CDR3 length: 16 amino acids. Trimming took 5 bases from V and 0 from J, leaving 14 bases between them. Germline V gene sequence: CDR1 SGHAT, CDR2 FQNNGV. CDR3: CASSQGREGAKNIQYF. CDR3 nucleotide sequence: TGTGCCAGCAGCCAAGGACGTGAGGGAGCCAAAAACATTCAGTACTTC.

V usage is TRBV12-3 or TRBV12-4 and J usage is TRBJ2-2; D remains unclear. This CDR3 contains 14 residues. Trimming stripped 3 bases from V and 5 bases from J, with 10 bases between. CDR3 nucleotide sequence: TGTGCCAGCAGTTTTGCCATCCTAACCGGGGAGCTGTTTTTT. Protein sequence: CASSFAILTGELFF.

Ten or more counts support this clonotype. The V call is TRBV28, the J call TRBJ1-1; tentative D call: TRBD1 (5 bases). CDR1 is MDHEN, CDR2 SYDVKM, per germline. The ends were cut back, 8 bases at V and 4 bases at J, with 8 bases in the middle. The CDR3 runs 11 residues. CDR3 sequence reads: CASLRGTEAFF. DNA of the CDR3: TGTGCCAGCCTAAGGGGCACTGAAGCTTTCTTT.

The rearrangement joins TRBV7-9 to TRBJ1-5; no clear D gene. Trimming removed 3 bases from V and 0 bases from J, with 9 bases in between. CDR1 and CDR2 (germline): SEHNR, FQNEAQ (reference sequence). The CDR3 contains 15 residues. The CDR3 loop is CASSFVGDSNQPQHF. CDR3 in DNA: TGTGCCAGCAGCTTTGTTGGGGATAGCAATCAGCCCCAGCATTTT.

The table lists this clonotype with a few counts. This may arise from a read error, as a much more abundant clone is one base away. The genes are TRBV11-2 and TRBJ2-7; tentative D call: TRBD2 (5 bases). The CDR3 is 10 residues long. Germline loops: CDR1 SGHAT, CDR2 FQNNGV. V gave up 9 bases and J gave up 9 bases, with 12 bases separating them. CDR3 DNA: TGTGCCAGAAGCGGAGATGGGCAGTACTTC. It specifies CARSGDGQYF.

This clonotype is medium-sized in the sample. This chain links TRBV6-2 or TRBV6-3 with TRBJ2-1; D may be TRBD1 (5 bases). Germline V gene sequence: CDR1 MNHEY, CDR2 SVGEGT. CDR3 length: 14 residues. Trimming removed 2 bases from V and 5 bases from J, with 10 bases in between. This CDR3 is CASSYLTGNNEQFF. The DNA for the CDR3 is TGTGCCAGCAGTTACCTCACAGGAAACAATGAGCAGTTCTTC.

By frequency in the sample, this clonotype is medium-sized. The genes are TRBV15 and TRBJ1-5; a possible D gene is TRBD1 (6 bases). Trimming shortened V by 3 bases and J by 1 base, and 25 bases separated the two germline ends. CDR1 and CDR2 from the germline V gene are LNHNV and YYDKDF (reference sequence). CDR3 length: 20 residues. The CDR3 loop is CATSSLRTARPFNSNQPQHF. The CDR3 DNA follows: TGTGCCACCAGCAGCCTGCGGACAGCCCGACCTTTTAACAGCAATCAGCCCCAGCATTTT.

In its sample, this clonotype is medium-sized. V and J are TRBV29-1 and TRBJ1-5; possible D gene TRBD1, 5 bases. This CDR3 has 13 residues. Looked up from germline, CDR1 is SQVTM and CDR2 is ANQGSEA. V was cut by 7 bases and J by 3 bases, with 13 bases left in between. The CDR3 reads CSAWDGINQPQHF. The CDR3 nucleotides read TGCAGCGCCTGGGACGGAATCAATCAGCCCCAGCATTTT.

In its sample, this clonotype was seen a few times. CDR3 residues: CASSIQGEGAEAFF. For the CDR3, the DNA is TGCGCCAGCAGCATACAGGGCGAAGGGGCTGAAGCTTTCTTT. The J gene is TRBJ1-1, the V gene TRBV4-1, with D possibly TRBD1 on 6 matching bases. This CDR3 has 14 amino acids. Trimming took 5 bases from V and 6 from J, leaving 16 bases between them. Germline V gene sequence: CDR1 MGHRA, CDR2 YSYEKL.

This clonotype appeared a few times. This could be a read error, since a much larger clone is one nucleotide away. This chain connects TRBV7-6 to TRBJ2-5; 7 bases line up with TRBD1. The germline gives CDR1 SGHVS, CDR2 FNYEAQ. The CDR3 runs 15 residues. The CDR3 here is CANSLHRGRRETQYF. The CDR3 DNA reads TGTGCCAACAGCTTACATAGGGGGCGTAGGGAGACCCAGTACTTC. The variable domain in full, completed from reference TRBV7-6 and TRBJ2-5, reads GAGVSQSPRYKVTKRGQDVALRCDPISGHVSLYWYRQALGQGPEFLTYFNYEAQQDKSGLPNDRFSAERPEGSISTLTIQRTEQRDSAMYRCANSLHRGRRETQYFGPGTRLLVL.

The V gene is TRBV27, the J gene TRBJ2-1, with no clear D. This CDR3 has 14 amino acids. Germline assignment: CDR1 MNHEY and CDR2 SMNVEV (reference sequence). Trimming shortened V by 2 bases and J by 8 bases, and 13 bases separated the two germline ends. The CDR3 bases are TGTGCCAGCAGTTTAGGGCAGAATAGTGATGAGCAGTTCTTC. Protein: CASSLGQNSDEQFF.